This T cell receptor (beta chain) was captured in a study of PD-1 blockade in classical Hodgkin lymphoma. Each and every patient relapsed after autologous stem cell transplantation, and patients got differing brentuximab vedotin exposure. The assay was immunoSEQ multiplex PCR, and TCRdb's table has in-frame clones only and misses some. The data contain about 43,000 clones, around three quarters of them seen just once; the ten biggest clones take up around 2.8%. A single count supports this clone. The germline V and J ends were trimmed by 4 bases and 5 bases, with 14 bases remaining between them. This CDR3 has 14 residues. Germline V lookup: CDR1 GTSNPN, CDR2 SVGIG (reference sequence).

The V call is TRBV30, the J call TRBJ2-2; tentative D call: TRBD2 (5 bases). The specimen comprised peripheral blood mononuclear cells (PBMCs), sampled before the second cycle of nivolumab. This TCR was sampled from a human donor with classical Hodgkin lymphoma. The CDR3 nucleotides are TGTGCCTGGAAAGTGGGGAGTCGGACCGGGGAGCTGTTTTTT. This encodes CAWKVGSRTGELFF. The full variable domain, with the rest looked up from reference TRBV30 and TRBJ2-2, is SQTIHQWPATLVQPVGSPLSLECTVEGTSNPNLYWYRQAAGRGLQLLFYSVGIGQISSEVPQNLSASRPQDRQFILSSKKLLLSDSGFYLCAWKVGSRTGELFFGEGSRLTVL.